This T cell receptor (beta chain) comes out of a study of cytomegalovirus exposure and HLA in healthy donors. PCR amplification relied on 60 Vbeta primers (plus 13 Jbeta primers). Clones were read by immunoSEQ multiplex PCR, and TCRdb kept only the in-frame ones, dropping some. The sample carries approximately 150,000 clones, about 84% recorded once. Material: PBMCs. The receptor was isolated from a woman under 30 in good health and CMV-seropositive.

CDR3 in amino acids: CASSPGLAGGFGANVLTF. Written as DNA, the CDR3 is TGCGCCAGCAGCCCGGGACTAGCGGGGGGTTTTGGGGCCAACGTCCTGACTTTC. V and J are TRBV5-1 and TRBJ2-6; 15 bases are a match to TRBD2. There are 18 residues in the CDR3. V lost 4 bases and J lost 3; bases outside the gene matches: 5. Germline V gives CDR1 SGHRS, CDR2 YFSETQ.